The present T cell receptor (beta chain) was sequenced within a study of identical twins. Overall study findings and caveats: Potential partial confounding of zero-insertion analyses by invariant MAIT and iNKT cells was noted.

Trimming shortened V by 3 bases and J by 1 base, and 13 bases separated the two germline ends. The CDR3 spans 15 residues. In germline, CDR1 is SGHVS, CDR2 FQNEAQ. The authors used template switching to add a universal primer site and gave cDNA unique molecular identifiers. TCRdb passed the 5' RACE reads through MiXCR, listing each CDR3 protein once. The data show more than 650,000 distinct CDR3 sequences, around 5.7% seen once. This clonotype appeared a few times. What it binds is unknown. The V gene is TRBV7-8, the J gene TRBJ2-7, with D perhaps TRBD2 (6 bases). The source of this sequence is a man between 18 and 35 years old in good health. The sequenced material came from naive T cells sorted from blood. The CDR3 reads CASSLEWLASYEQYF. The CDR3, as DNA: TGTGCCAGCAGCTTGGAGTGGCTAGCGTCCTACGAGCAGTACTTC. The full variable domain, its missing parts supplied by reference TRBV7-8 and TRBJ2-7, is GAGVSQSPRYKVAKRGQDVALRCDPISGHVSLFWYQQALGQGPEFLTYFQNEAQLDKSGLPSDRFFAERPEGSVSTLKIQRTQQEDSAVYLCASSLEWLASYEQYFGPGTRLTVT.